The next 14 T cell receptor beta chains were all read from a single sample in a study of T cell responses to AZD1222 COVID-19 vaccine (dated by TCRdb to about 2021). In the paper's terms, the time point label means: baseline before first vaccination. The library was generated by the immunoSEQ multiplex PCR assay. TCRdb took over this immuneACCESS table, retaining in-frame rearrangements with V and J assigned. Such tables are incomplete; in checked studies, under half of the missing clones stem from an unresolved V gene, and the remainder is unexplained. The sample table shows 100,000 to 150,000 clones, and about nine tenths are seen once. The ten largest clones add up to more than 20% of the sample. Sequences were derived from peripheral blood, sampled on day 0 of AZD1222 vaccination. Receptor source: an adult in good health.

This chain links TRBV18 with TRBJ1-1; D is unclear. From germline, CDR1 is KGHSH and CDR2 LQKENI. This CDR3 has 13 residues. V was trimmed by 2 bases and J by 6 bases, leaving 10 bases between them. The CDR3 spells CASSPSGYPEAFF. CDR3 nucleotide sequence: TGTGCCAGCTCACCATCGGGCTACCCTGAAGCTTTCTTT.

This clone occurred a few times. The chain joins TRBV7-2 to TRBJ1-4; D is unresolved. The CDR3 length is 16 residues. Germline V lookup: CDR1 SGHTA, CDR2 FQGNSA. Trimming cost V 1 base and J 4 bases, with 13 bases left between them. The chain's CDR3 is CASSLGPVAGNEKLFF. The CDR3, as DNA: TGTGCCAGCAGCTTAGGGCCAGTAGCGGGTAATGAAAAACTGTTTTTT.

The rearrangement joins TRBV7-8 to TRBJ1-6; TRBD1 matches 8 bases. V dropped 10 bases and J dropped 9; count of bases not matched to a gene: 11. The CDR3 totals 14 residues. The germline V gene has CDR1 SGHVS and CDR2 FQNEAQ. The CDR3 nucleotides read TGTGCCACCCGACCTGGGACAGGACCTTCACCCCTCCACTTT. Its protein is CATRPGTGPSPLHF.

The rearrangement links TRBV2 to TRBJ2-2; D may be TRBD1 (5 bases). The CDR3 covers 14 residues. Looked up from germline, CDR1 is SNHLY and CDR2 is FYNNEI. V lost 8 bases and J lost 4, with 14 bases in between. The CDR3 spells CASFAQGSTGELFF. In DNA, the CDR3 is TGTGCCAGCTTTGCGCAGGGTAGCACCGGGGAGCTGTTTTTT. The full variable domain, rest sourced from reference TRBV2 and TRBJ2-2, is EPEVTQTPSHQVTQMGQEVILRCVPISNHLYFYWYRQILGQKVEFLVSFYNNEISEKSEIFDDQFSVERPDGSNFTLKIRSTKLEDSAMYFCASFAQGSTGELFFGEGSRLTVL.

The CDR3 region is CASSPPTGRTNTEAFF. In DNA form, the CDR3 reads TGTGCCAGCTCACCACCCACGGGACGGACGAACACTGAAGCTTTCTTT. This sequence joins TRBV18 and TRBJ1-1; D perhaps matches TRBD1 (5 bases). CDR1 is KGHSH and CDR2 is LQKENI in the germline V gene. The V and J ends lost 0 bases and 1 base respectively, with 12 bases between them. CDR3 length: 16 residues.

This clone occurred many times. This chain uses TRBV3-1 (or the pseudogene TRBV3-2) with TRBJ1-6, with a weak D call TRBD1 (5 bases). Germline V gene lookup returns CDR1 LGHDT and CDR2 YNNKEL (reference sequence). The CDR3 runs 17 residues. V lost 0 bases and J 2 bases, leaving 11 bases between the germline ends. CDR3 protein: CASSQDRRGAYNSPLHF. The CDR3 coding sequence is TGTGCCAGCAGCCAAGACAGGAGGGGTGCCTATAATTCACCCCTCCACTTT.

This chain uses TRBV6-5 with TRBJ2-7; 7 bases fit TRBD2. Trimming took 6 bases from V and 1 from J; bases not matched to a gene: 9. The germline V gene encodes CDR1 MNHEY and CDR2 SVGAGI. This CDR3 has 15 amino acids. Written as DNA, the CDR3 is TGTGCCAGCAGAACATCGGGACTAACTTCCTACGAGCAGTACTTC. Protein sequence: CASRTSGLTSYEQYF.

CDR3 amino acids: CATGGHNEQFF. CDR3 bases: TGTGCTACTGGGGGGCACAATGAGCAGTTCTTC. The chain has TRBV15 and TRBJ2-1; D possibly matches TRBD1 or TRBD2 (6 bases each). There are 11 residues in the CDR3. Germline loops: CDR1 LNHNV, CDR2 YYDKDF (reference sequence).

This chain joins TRBV18 and TRBJ1-2; maybe TRBD1 (5 bases). Germline V gene sequence: CDR1 KGHSH, CDR2 LQKENI. CDR3 size: 13 residues. The V end lost 3 bases, the J end lost 8 bases, and 13 bases lay between the germline ends. Here the CDR3 reads CASSPQGERGYTF. The CDR3 DNA reads TGTGCCAGCTCACCGCAGGGAGAGCGAGGCTACACCTTC.

The table lists this clone with a few counts. The J gene is TRBJ2-7, the V gene TRBV20-1; D remains unclear. The CDR3 has 13 residues. Trimming took 3 bases from V and 3 from J, leaving 12 bases between them. Germline V lookup: CDR1 DFQATT, CDR2 SNEGSKA (reference sequence). CDR3 loop: CSASEWLNYEQYF. The CDR3 DNA is TGCAGTGCTAGTGAGTGGCTGAACTACGAGCAGTACTTC.

CDR3: CASSGTDRNYNEQFF. The CDR3, as DNA: TGTGCCAGCAGTGGAACGGATCGAAACTACAATGAGCAGTTCTTC. The chain uses TRBV2 and TRBJ2-1; D is undetermined. V was cut by 4 bases and J by 3 bases, with 13 bases left in between. The germline V gene has CDR1 SNHLY and CDR2 FYNNEI. This CDR3 is 15 amino acids long.

CDR3 DNA sequence: TGCGCCAGCAGCTTAGGGGGAACCTCCTACAATGAGCAGTTCTTC. This codes for CASSLGGTSYNEQFF. This sequence joins TRBV5-1 and TRBJ2-1; D may be TRBD1 (6 bases). Germline V CDR1 and CDR2: SGHRS, YFSETQ. V was shortened by 2 bases and J by 0 bases, with 9 bases between the two germline ends. The CDR3 is 15 residues long. Complete variable domain (other parts from reference TRBV5-1 and TRBJ2-1): KAGVTQTPRYLIKTRGQQVTLSCSPISGHRSVSWYQQTPGQGLQFLFEYFSETQRNKGNFPGRFSGRQFSNSRSEMNVSTLELGDSALYLCASSLGGTSYNEQFFGPGTRLTVL.

This chain joins TRBV28 and TRBJ1-2, with a possible D match to TRBD1 (6 bases). This CDR3 has 13 amino acids. Trimming stripped 7 bases from V and 6 bases from J, with 15 bases between. Looked up from germline, CDR1 is MDHEN and CDR2 is SYDVKM. In DNA form, the CDR3 reads TGTGCCAGCATAACCGGGGGGCGAGATGGCTACACCTTC. Its translation: CASITGGRDGYTF.

The chain carries TRBV5-1 and TRBJ1-5; 7 bases agree with TRBD1. The CDR3 runs to 14 residues. V shed 2 bases, J shed 5 bases, and the junction held 4 bases outside the gene matches. CDR1 and CDR2 (germline): SGHRS, YFSETQ. The CDR3 reads CASSFGTVDQPQHF. DNA of the CDR3: TGCGCCAGCAGCTTCGGGACAGTTGATCAGCCCCAGCATTTT. The full variable domain, in which reference TRBV5-1 and TRBJ1-5 provide the parts outside the CDR3, is KAGVTQTPRYLIKTRGQQVTLSCSPISGHRSVSWYQQTPGQGLQFLFEYFSETQRNKGNFPGRFSGRQFSNSRSEMNVSTLELGDSALYLCASSFGTVDQPQHFGDGTRLSIL.